One and the same sample provided the 29 T cell receptor beta chains below, sequenced in a study of T-cell memory formation after mild COVID-19. TCRdb independently ran MiXCR on the 5' RACE reads; one entry per CDR3 protein. The data contain about 400,000 distinct CDR3 sequences, about a sixth of them singletons. The specimen was PBMCs or a T cell subset sorted from them (not recorded which). These receptors all stem from a man between 18 and 35 years old who had mild COVID-19 (a few samples of this study predate the infection). Cell type and time point are not known.

Turning to this clonotype: This may come from a read error, since a much larger clone is one base off. In DNA, the CDR3 is TGTGCCAGCAGTCCGTGGGGCCGGTTTGCGGATACGCAGTATTTT. Protein: CASSPWGRFADTQYF. The chain recombines TRBV12-3 or TRBV12-4 with TRBJ2-3, with D perhaps TRBD1 (5 bases). This CDR3 region has 15 residues. The V end was cut by 5 bases, the J end by 6 bases, with 18 bases between.

In nucleotides, the CDR3 is TGCGCCAGCAGCCCCCAAGGACTAGCGGGGACCTACAATGAGCAGTTCTTC. Amino acid sequence: CASSPQGLAGTYNEQFF. The chain is built from TRBV5-1 and TRBJ2-1; 12 nucleotides match TRBD2. CDR3 size: 17 residues. V lost 4 bases, J lost 2 bases, and 7 bases stayed unmatched. Germline lookup yields CDR1 SGHRS and CDR2 YFSETQ.

The chain couples TRBV3-1 to TRBJ2-5, with D possibly being TRBD2 (5 bases). V shed 5 bases and J shed 5 bases, with 12 bases lying between them. The germline CDR1 and CDR2 sequences are LGHDT and YNNKEL (reference sequence). The CDR3 totals 13 residues. The CDR3 DNA follows: TGTGCCAGCAGCGAGGGCTTCCGCGAGACCCAGTACTTC. Translated: CASSEGFRETQYF.

This chain joins TRBV7-2 and TRBJ2-2, with unresolved D. V lost 5 bases and J 4 bases, leaving 14 bases between the germline ends. The germline CDR1 and CDR2 sequences are SGHTA and FQGNSA. This CDR3 has 15 amino acids. The CDR3 DNA reads TGTGCCAGCAGCCGGAGAAATTTGGCCACCGGGGAGCTGTTTTTT. As protein: CASSRRNLATGELFF.

This clonotype was recorded many times. The chain joins TRBV7-9 to TRBJ2-3; no firm D call. This CDR3 has 13 residues. Per germline, CDR1 SEHNR and CDR2 FQNEAQ (reference sequence). The V end lost 1 base, the J end lost 4 bases, and 6 bases lay between the germline ends. For the CDR3, the DNA is TGTGCCAGCAGCTTAGAGTGGGCAGATACGCAGTATTTT. Protein sequence: CASSLEWADTQYF.

This clonotype was picked up a small number of times. This chain joins TRBV7-2 and TRBJ2-1, with a tentative D call TRBD2 (6 bases). CDR1 and CDR2 from the germline V gene are SGHTA and FQGNSA. Trimming shortened V by 5 bases and J by 4 bases, and 12 bases separated the two germline ends. CDR3 length: 14 amino acids. CDR3 DNA sequence: TGTGCCAGCAGCCCCATAGCGGTTTACAATGAGCAGTTCTTC. It encodes CASSPIAVYNEQFF.

This clonotype was seen a few times. V gene TRBV2 combines with J gene TRBJ2-2; 7 bases are a match to TRBD1. Germline assignment: CDR1 SNHLY and CDR2 FYNNEI. The V gene end was trimmed by 7 bases and the J gene end by 4 bases; junction bases not matched to a gene: 9. The CDR3 runs 15 residues. The CDR3 coding sequence is TGTGCCAGCACCAGTGACAGGGCGAGCACCGGGGAGCTGTTTTTT. This sequence encodes CASTSDRASTGELFF.

The rearrangement joins TRBV9 to TRBJ1-1, with no clear D. CDR3 size: 15 residues. V lost 0 bases and J lost 4, with 13 bases in between. Germline V gives CDR1 SGDLS, CDR2 YYNGEE. Here the CDR3 reads CASSVGVGIATEAFF. In DNA form, the CDR3 reads TGTGCCAGCAGCGTAGGGGTAGGGATTGCCACTGAAGCTTTCTTT.

This sequence joins TRBV5-1 and TRBJ1-2; no firm D call. The germline V and J ends were trimmed by 0 bases and 8 bases, with 11 bases remaining between them. The CDR3 is 13 residues long. Germline V gives CDR1 SGHRS, CDR2 YFSETQ. In DNA form, the CDR3 reads TGCGCCAGCAGCTTGGGCCCCGGGAGCGGCTACACCTTC. This codes for CASSLGPGSGYTF.

For the CDR3, the DNA is TGTGCCAGCAGCTTTACGGGGCACACTGAAGCTTTCTTT. Amino acids: CASSFTGHTEAFF. The chain has TRBV7-2 and TRBJ1-1, with D possibly matching TRBD1 (5 bases). Trimming cost V 3 bases and J 3 bases, with 8 bases left between them. The germline V gene encodes CDR1 SGHTA and CDR2 FQGNSA. This CDR3 spans 13 amino acids.

This clonotype was picked up a small number of times. This rearrangement joins TRBV18 to TRBJ2-3, with D uncertain. The CDR3 covers 14 residues. V lost 0 bases, J lost 4 bases, and 8 bases lay in between. Germline-derived CDR1 and CDR2 are KGHSH and LQKENI. In DNA, the CDR3 is TGTGCCAGCTCACCACCGGGCCGATCAGATACGCAGTATTTT. Amino acid sequence: CASSPPGRSDTQYF.

V gene TRBV3-1 combines with J gene TRBJ1-5; 11 nucleotides match TRBD1. Looked up from germline, CDR1 is LGHDT and CDR2 is YNNKEL (reference sequence). Trimming removed 1 base from V and 6 bases from J; junction bases left unmatched: 8. The CDR3 is made up of 17 amino acids. CDR3 DNA sequence: TGTGCCAGCAGCCAAGCAGGACAGGGGGCAGGTCGTCAGCCCCAGCATTTT. It codes for CASSQAGQGAGRQPQHF.

The chain combines TRBV4-3 with TRBJ1-1; unclear D gene. Per the germline V gene, CDR1 is LGHNA and CDR2 is YSLEER. Trimming cost V 0 bases and J 6 bases, with 11 bases left between them. This CDR3 is built from 14 residues. DNA of the CDR3: TGCGCCAGCAGCCAAGAGGAAAGGTACGCTGAAGCTTTCTTT. Translation gives CASSQEERYAEAFF.

The chain has TRBV20-1 and TRBJ1-6; possibly TRBD1 for D (6 bases). CDR3 length: 14 residues. With 6 bases removed from V and 7 bases from J, the gap between germline ends came to 16 bases. CDR1 is DFQATT, CDR2 SNEGSKA, per germline (reference sequence). CDR3 loop: CSAQDRSQNSPLHF. The CDR3, as DNA: TGCAGTGCCCAAGACAGGAGTCAGAATTCACCCCTCCACTTT.

This clonotype was seen a few times. J is TRBJ1-1 and V is TRBV6-2 or TRBV6-3; D not certain. Trimming took off 2 bases at V and 5 bases at J, with 15 bases between the two ends. The CDR3 totals 15 residues. Germline assignment: CDR1 MNHEY and CDR2 SVGEGT. CDR3 sequence reads: CASSYAGLEGTEAFF. The CDR3 DNA reads as TGTGCCAGCAGTTACGCAGGCCTTGAGGGTACTGAAGCTTTCTTT.

In this sample, this clonotype turned up a few times. The genes are TRBV6-2 or TRBV6-3 and TRBJ2-7; D is unresolved. V lost 5 bases to trimming and J lost 3 bases, with 11 bases between them. The V gene's germline CDR1 is MNHEY and CDR2 SVGEGT. This CDR3 comprises 13 residues. CDR3 in amino acids: CASSTPQSYEQYV. DNA for the CDR3: TGTGCCAGCAGTACCCCCCAGAGCTACGAGCAGTACGTC.

The chain joins TRBV6-5 to TRBJ1-2; a possible D gene is TRBD1 (6 bases). This CDR3 has 13 amino acids. The germline V gene has CDR1 MNHEY and CDR2 SVGAGI. V lost 6 bases to trimming and J lost 5 bases, with 13 bases between them. The DNA for the CDR3 is TGTGCCAGCAGAGGACAGTCAACTTATGGCTACACCTTC. Amino acid sequence: CASRGQSTYGYTF.

The rearrangement uses TRBV6-6 and TRBJ2-5, with TRBD1 matching over 10 bases. This CDR3 is built from 14 residues. CDR1 is MNHNY and CDR2 is SVGAGI in the germline V gene (reference sequence). Losses at the gene ends were 6 bases for V and 5 bases for J; bases not matched to a gene: 6. The CDR3 DNA is TGTGCCAGCAGGCAGACAGGGGGCGAGGAGACCCAGTACTTC. It yields the protein CASRQTGGEETQYF.

A few counts support this clonotype. V is TRBV6-2 or TRBV6-3 and J is TRBJ2-1, with D possibly TRBD2 on 5 matching bases. The ends were cut back, 6 bases at V and 11 bases at J, with 8 bases in the middle. Germline V gene lookup returns CDR1 MNHEY and CDR2 SVGEGT. This CDR3 spans 10 amino acids. The CDR3 DNA is TGTGCCAGCAGGGGAGCCCAGCAGTTCTTC. Protein: CASRGAQQFF.

This clonotype was observed many times. The V gene is TRBV19, the J gene TRBJ1-4, with TRBD1 matching over 7 bases. V trimming: 4 bases; J trimming: 12 bases; junction bases outside the gene matches: 8. The CDR3 is made up of 13 amino acids. Germline CDR1 LNHDA, CDR2 SQIVND (reference sequence). CDR3: CASSRQGTAELFF. CDR3 DNA sequence: TGTGCCAGTAGTAGACAGGGAACGGCTGAACTGTTTTTT.

The chain recombines TRBV7-9 with TRBJ1-1, with a weak D call TRBD1 (5 bases). CDR1 is SEHNR and CDR2 is FQNEAQ in the germline V gene (reference sequence). V dropped 3 bases and J dropped 5 bases, with 13 bases sitting between them. The CDR3 extends over 14 amino acids. As DNA, the CDR3 is TGTGCCAGCAGCTTCCAGGGCTCCGGGACTGAAGCTTTCTTT. Translation gives CASSFQGSGTEAFF.

This clonotype was picked up a small number of times. The genes are TRBV20-1 and TRBJ2-1; 9 nucleotides agree with TRBD2. Germline V lookup: CDR1 DFQATT, CDR2 SNEGSKA (reference sequence). The V and J ends lost 2 bases and 8 bases, in that order; junction bases with no gene match: 13. CDR3 length: 16 amino acids. The CDR3 DNA is TGCAGTGCTAGATATCCAGCGGGGGGCCGAGGGGATGAGCAGTTCTTC. It encodes CSARYPAGGRGDEQFF.

V gene TRBV4-2 combines with J gene TRBJ2-7, with 9 positions matching TRBD1. The germline CDR1 and CDR2 sequences are LGHNA and YNFKEQ. V gave up 5 bases and J gave up 2 bases; unmatched junction bases: 10. This CDR3 contains 16 residues. The CDR3 loop is CASSATGGPPTYEQYF. The DNA for the CDR3 is TGTGCCAGCAGCGCGACAGGGGGGCCCCCTACCTACGAGCAGTACTTC.

This clonotype was seen a few times. The chain is built from TRBV7-9 and TRBJ1-1; D unclear. Between the trimmed V and J ends, which lost 11 bases and 3 bases, there was a span of 10 bases. The CDR3 covers 11 residues. Germline V gene data show CDR1 as SEHNR and CDR2 as FQNEAQ (reference sequence). The DNA for the CDR3 is TGTGCCGGCGCACCATACACTGAAGCTTTCTTT. Translation: CAGAPYTEAFF.

The chain carries TRBV20-1 and TRBJ2-3, with 7 bases that match TRBD2. Germline V gene data show CDR1 as DFQATT and CDR2 as SNEGSKA (reference sequence). Trimming at V came to 0 bases and at J to 0 bases, leaving 6 bases not matched to a gene. CDR3 length equals 16 residues. The CDR3 reads CSARDRLRGSTDTQYF. In DNA form, the CDR3 reads TGCAGTGCTAGAGATCGGTTGCGGGGGAGCACAGATACGCAGTATTTT.

V is TRBV24-1 and J is TRBJ2-5; the match to TRBD1 covers 7 bases. CDR3 length equals 14 residues. Looked up from germline, CDR1 is KGHDR and CDR2 is SFDVKD. After removal of 8 bases from V and 0 bases from J, the junction contained 5 bases not matched to a gene. The DNA of the CDR3 is TGTGCCACCAAGGGTGGGACAGACCAAGAGACCCAGTACTTC. It codes for CATKGGTDQETQYF.

The V gene is TRBV12-3 or TRBV12-4, the J gene TRBJ2-1, with D possibly being TRBD1 or TRBD2 (5 bases each). The CDR3 spans 15 residues. Trimming removed 3 bases from V and 6 bases from J, with 15 bases in between. DNA of the CDR3: TGTGCCAGCAGTTTGGGGCTGGGAGACAGCAATGAGCAGTTCTTC. It specifies CASSLGLGDSNEQFF.

The J gene is TRBJ1-6, the V gene TRBV6-2 or TRBV6-3; D gene unclear. V was trimmed by 3 bases and J by 9 bases, leaving 9 bases between them. This CDR3 contains 13 residues. Germline CDR1 and CDR2: MNHEY and SVGEGT. The CDR3 DNA is TGTGCCAGCAGTTATCTTCTGGGTTCACCCCTCCACTTT. Residues: CASSYLLGSPLHF.

A few counts support this clonotype. The V gene is TRBV6-6, the J gene TRBJ2-3; D gene ambiguous. V gave up 8 bases and J gave up 3 bases, with 6 bases separating them. The germline V gene has CDR1 MNHNY and CDR2 SVGAGI (reference sequence). The CDR3 loop spans 11 amino acids. Here the CDR3 reads CASWATDTQYF. CDR3 bases: TGTGCCAGCTGGGCGACAGATACGCAGTATTTT.